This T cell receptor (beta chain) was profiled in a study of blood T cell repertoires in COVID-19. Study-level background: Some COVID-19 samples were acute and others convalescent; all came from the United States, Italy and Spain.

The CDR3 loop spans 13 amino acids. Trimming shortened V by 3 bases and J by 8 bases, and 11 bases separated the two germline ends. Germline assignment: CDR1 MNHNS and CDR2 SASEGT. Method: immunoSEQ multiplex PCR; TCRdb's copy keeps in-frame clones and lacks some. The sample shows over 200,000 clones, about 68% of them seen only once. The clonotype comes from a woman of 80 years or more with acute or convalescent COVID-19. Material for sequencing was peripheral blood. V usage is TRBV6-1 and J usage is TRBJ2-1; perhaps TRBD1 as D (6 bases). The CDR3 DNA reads TGTGCCAGCAGTGATAGCAGGGGCGATGAGCAGTTCTTC. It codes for CASSDSRGDEQFF.